Sequencing of this T cell receptor (beta chain) was carried out in a study of shared clonotypes between healthy human individuals. The germline CDR1 and CDR2 sequences are SGHTS and YDEGEE. The CDR3 is 14 residues long. Trimming left V 2 bases short and J 2 bases short, with 8 bases between. Assay used: immunoSEQ multiplex PCR; TCRdb lists only in-frame clones, some missing. Among 2,500,000 or so clones listed, approximately 92% were seen once. The V call is TRBV5-8, the J call TRBJ1-5; no clear D. The TCR sequence derives from a young man in good health. Specimen: naive CD4+ T cells sorted from blood. Subset of the sample: CD45RA+ positively selected. CDR3 loop: CASSLSPGNQPQHF. DNA of the CDR3: TGTGCCAGCAGCTTATCCCCGGGCAATCAGCCCCAGCATTTT.